One sample yielded the 8 T cell receptor beta chains listed below, sequenced in a study of CD8 T cells in ankylosing spondylitis. The study's findings and limits: Characteristic of ankylosing spondylitis blood, it appeared, was a TCR beta motif comprising roughly eight highly homologous variants.

TCRdb used MiXCR to reprocess the 5' RACE reads, holding one entry per CDR3 protein. Here the sample spans roughly 700,000 distinct CDR3 sequences, under 20% being singletons. The antigens these receptors bind are not known. Sequencing input: blood, either unsorted or a sorted T cell fraction (not recorded which). These receptors were collected from a male donor with ankylosing spondylitis.

This clonotype was detected a few times. The V gene is TRBV7-2, the J gene TRBJ2-1; TRBD1 or TRBD2 may be the D gene (5 bases each). The germline V and J ends were trimmed by 3 bases and 13 bases, with 10 bases remaining between them. Germline lookup yields CDR1 SGHTA and CDR2 FQGNSA. This CDR3 is built from 11 residues. Here the CDR3 reads CASSLGDAQFF. The DNA for the CDR3 is TGTGCCAGCAGCTTGGGGGATGCCCAGTTCTTC.

This clonotype was seen ten or more times. This chain connects TRBV20-1 to TRBJ2-2; no reliable D call. The V gene's germline CDR1 is DFQATT and CDR2 SNEGSKA (reference sequence). The ends were cut back, 6 bases at V and 4 bases at J, with 9 bases in the middle. CDR3 length: 12 amino acids. CDR3 sequence reads: CSAGRPTGELFF. The CDR3 nucleotides read TGCAGTGCGGGCAGACCCACCGGGGAGCTGTTTTTT.

The V gene is TRBV7-2, the J gene TRBJ1-5, with D unresolved. Germline V gene sequence: CDR1 SGHTA, CDR2 FQGNSA. Trimming took off 6 bases at V and 4 bases at J, with 7 bases between the two ends. The CDR3 is 12 amino acids. The CDR3, as DNA: TGTGCCAGCAGTTATCTAAATCAGCCCCAGCATTTT. Protein product: CASSYLNQPQHF.

This clonotype was observed a handful of times. The CDR3 loop reads CASSQWRGPSEQFF. CDR3 DNA sequence: TGCGCCAGCAGCCAATGGAGGGGTCCCTCGGAGCAGTTCTTC. The chain has TRBV4-3 and TRBJ2-1; D is possibly TRBD2 (6 bases). This CDR3 has 14 amino acids. The V gene's germline CDR1 is LGHNA and CDR2 YSLEER. V lost 2 bases and J 10 bases, leaving 15 bases between the germline ends.

This clonotype appeared a few times. The chain couples TRBV29-1 to TRBJ2-7, with D maybe TRBD2 (5 bases). The CDR3 contains 15 residues. The V gene's germline CDR1 is SQVTM and CDR2 ANQGSEA. V lost 4 bases and J lost 1, with 17 bases in between. Written as DNA, the CDR3 is TGCAGCGTTGCGGCTAGCCCGTACTTATCCTACGAGCAGTACTTC. Encoded protein: CSVAASPYLSYEQYF.

This clonotype was seen more than once but under ten times. The chain employs TRBV4-1 and TRBJ2-1; 8 bases are shared with TRBD2. Per the germline V gene, CDR1 is MGHRA and CDR2 is YSYEKL. Unmatched junction bases numbered 14, after V lost 3 bases and J lost 4 bases. This CDR3 has 18 amino acids. CDR3 bases: TGCGCCAGCAGCCAGGGGATCGTCCGGGGGGGCAGGTACAATGAGCAGTTCTTC. This gives the protein CASSQGIVRGGRYNEQFF.

This clonotype was counted a few times. Written as DNA, the CDR3 is TGTGCCAGCAGCCAAGGGCCAGCTGTCGGGAGGTTAGACTACGAGCAGTACTTC. This codes for CASSQGPAVGRLDYEQYF. The J gene is TRBJ2-7, the V gene TRBV9; 7 bases match TRBD2. Trimming took 4 bases from V and 3 from J; bases not matched to a gene: 19. Per germline, CDR1 SGDLS and CDR2 YYNGEE. The CDR3 runs 18 residues.

This chain uses TRBV24-1 with TRBJ2-1; D possibly corresponds to TRBD1 (6 bases). Germline CDR1 KGHDR, CDR2 SFDVKD. Between the trimmed V and J ends, which lost 5 bases and 3 bases, there was a span of 7 bases. The CDR3 has 13 amino acids. In nucleotides, the CDR3 is TGTGCCACCAGTGTGGACAGCTACAATGAGCAGTTCTTC. Translating gives CATSVDSYNEQFF.